The 3 T cell receptor beta chains below were found in one sample sequenced in a study of human T cells and chemical hapten exposure. TCRdb recomputed calls from the RACE reads with MiXCR, one row per CDR3 protein. This sample has some 41,000 distinct CDR3 sequences, with about 4% found just once. Time point indicated: patch test 1, 2 weeks after DPC sensitization. Treatment in this sample: therapeutic diphenylcyclopropenone sensitization with weekly scalp DPC. The authors extracted total RNA from unfractionated whole blood. The starting material was whole blood, obtained in connection with sensitization to the hapten diphenylcyclopropenone (DPC). Receptors were obtained from a man aged 50-59 years with alopecia areata. Some clones in this sample may be carry-over from other donors' samples.

The chain recombines TRBV21-1 with TRBJ2-5; TRBD2, as called in the table, went unchecked against the DNA. TRBV21-1 is an annotated pseudogene. The CDR3 totals 15 residues. The CDR3 DNA sequence: TGTGCCAGCAGCCCCTGCCGCACATCAGGGGAGACCCAGTACTTC. Translated: CASSPCRTSGETQYF.

A remark on this clonotype: This may stem from a read error, because a much larger clone lies one nucleotide away. The J gene is TRBJ1-5, the V gene TRBV5-4, with TRBD1 as a possible D gene (5 bases). Germline V CDR1 and CDR2: SGHNT, YYREEE (reference sequence). The CDR3 runs to 15 residues. V was pared by 2 bases and J by 2 bases, with 11 bases between. CDR3 protein: CASSLKGPGNQPQHF. In DNA form, the CDR3 reads TGTGCCAGCAGCTTAAAGGGACCGGGCAATCAGCCCCAGCATTTT.

This clonotype was detected ten times or more. The rearrangement links TRBV27 to TRBJ1-2; perhaps TRBD1 as D (6 bases). CDR3 length: 13 residues. Trimming left V 3 bases short and J 8 bases short, with 13 bases between. The germline V gene encodes CDR1 MNHEY and CDR2 SMNVEV (reference sequence). The CDR3 bases are TGTGCCAGCAGTTTCCAACAGGGATCCGGCTACACCTTC. Protein sequence: CASSFQQGSGYTF.